This T cell receptor beta chain was observed in a study of blood T cell repertoires in COVID-19. Study background: Sources were T cells, B-cell-depleted T cells, or PBMCs; the material itself was cDNA or gDNA.

The method was immunoSEQ multiplex PCR; TCRdb's version includes in-frame clones alone and lacks a portion of them. The sample contains hundreds of thousands of clones, 86% of which appear only once. This clone was seen more than once but under ten times. Trimming pared 2 bases from V and 5 bases from J, leaving 11 bases between. CDR1 SGHDT and CDR2 YYEEEE come from the germline V gene. The CDR3 covers 14 residues. The receptor's source is a woman aged 70-85 years with COVID-19, enrolled during active disease. The sequenced sample consisted of peripheral blood. The gene calls are TRBV5-6 and TRBJ1-5; the D gene is possibly TRBD1 (6 bases). The CDR3, as DNA: TGTGCCAGCAGCTTTTCAGGGGATCATCAGCCCCAGCATTTT. The encoded protein is CASSFSGDHQPQHF.